This T cell receptor (beta chain) originates from a study of blood T cell repertoires in COVID-19. As for the study in general: T cells, B-cell-depleted T cells, or PBMCs provided the cDNA or gDNA that served as material.

Seattle cases were enrolled at active infection and followed longitudinally. The CDR3 sequence is 14 residues long. Trimming took 3 bases from V and 1 from J, leaving 9 bases between them. CDR1 is MNHEY and CDR2 is SMNVEV in the germline V gene (reference sequence). Measured with immunoSEQ multiplex PCR; TCRdb has only the in-frame clones, and not every one. The sample lists fewer than 450,000 clones, 87% seen once, with under 6.5% in the top ten. The sample consisted of peripheral blood. This TCR was sampled from a woman in her 50s with COVID-19, enrolled during active disease. J is TRBJ1-1 and V is TRBV27; D is unresolved. The CDR3, as DNA: TGTGCCAGCAGTTTTGTGGCAGGGAACACTGAAGCTTTCTTT. This translates into CASSFVAGNTEAFF.